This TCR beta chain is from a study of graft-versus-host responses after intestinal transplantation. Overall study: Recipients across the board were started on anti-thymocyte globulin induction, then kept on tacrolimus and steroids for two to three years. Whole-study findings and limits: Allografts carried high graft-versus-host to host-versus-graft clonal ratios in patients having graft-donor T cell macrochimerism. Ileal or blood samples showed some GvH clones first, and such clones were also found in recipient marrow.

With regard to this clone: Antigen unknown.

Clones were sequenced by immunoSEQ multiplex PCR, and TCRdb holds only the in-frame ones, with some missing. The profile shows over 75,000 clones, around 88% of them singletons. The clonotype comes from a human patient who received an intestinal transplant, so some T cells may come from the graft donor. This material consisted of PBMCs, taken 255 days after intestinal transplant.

The CDR3 protein is CASSQGDVQPQHF. DNA of the CDR3: TGTGCCAGCTCCCAGGGGGATGTTCAGCCCCAGCATTTT. V is TRBV18 and J is TRBJ1-5; TRBD1 aligns across 7 bases. Germline CDR1 is KGHSH and CDR2 is LQKENI. This CDR3 has 13 residues. J was trimmed by 6 bases and V by 6 bases; bases with no gene match: 5.